The TCR beta chain under discussion was sequenced for a study of shared clonotypes between healthy human individuals. Each PCR replicate from the sorted subsets contained 200 to 250 ng DNA, which is some 30,000 T cell genomes. Only in-frame clones appear in the TCRdb table, and some are missing; sequencing was by immunoSEQ multiplex PCR. The sample gives under 1,100,000 clones, more than 65% of which show up once; about 1.5% is in the top ten. The CDR3 length is 16 residues. CDR1 is MDHEN, CDR2 SYDVKM, per germline. V shed 7 bases, J shed 8 bases, and the junction held 12 bases outside the gene matches.

The receptor was isolated from a man between 18 and 29 years old in good health. V is TRBV28 and J is TRBJ2-7; 15 bases align to TRBD2. What was sequenced was memory CD4+ T cells sorted from blood. The subset here: CD45RA-negative fraction. The DNA of the CDR3 is TGTGCCAGCATCCCGGGACTAGCGGGGGGACTTACGAAGCAGTACTTC. Translated: CASIPGLAGGLTKQYF.